The 21 T cell receptor beta chains in this list originate from one sample, sequenced in a study of blood T cell repertoires in COVID-19. Produced via immunoSEQ multiplex PCR; TCRdb's table is partial and in-frame only. The sample gives approximately 30,000 clones, approximately 88% of which show up once; about 2.5% is in the top ten. The sample was peripheral blood. The receptors shown here come from a human donor in a cohort sampled during active COVID-19.

The chain joins TRBV6-5 to TRBJ1-3, with D possibly TRBD1 on 6 matching bases. Germline V gene data show CDR1 as MNHEY and CDR2 as SVGAGI. CDR3 size: 13 residues. The V end lost 2 bases, the J end lost 7 bases, and 9 bases lay between the germline ends. The CDR3 nucleotides read TGTGCCAGCAGTTACCAGAGGGGGAACACCATATATTTT. Its translation is CASSYQRGNTIYF.

This rearrangement joins TRBV13 to TRBJ1-6; 9 positions agree with TRBD1. The CDR3 contains 14 residues. Germline-derived CDR1 and CDR2 are PRHDT and FYEKMQ (reference sequence). With 4 bases clipped from V and 7 bases from J, the junction kept 2 bases outside the gene matches. The CDR3 DNA follows: TGTGCCAGCAGCTCGACAGGGGGAAATTCACCCCTCCACTTT. Protein sequence: CASSSTGGNSPLHF. Together with reference TRBV13 and TRBJ1-6, the CDR3 gives the full variable domain: AAGVIQSPRHLIKEKRETATLKCYPIPRHDTVYWYQQGPGQDPQFLISFYEKMQSDKGSIPDRFSAQQFSDYHSELNMSSLELGDSALYFCASSSTGGNSPLHFGNGTRLTVT.

V gene TRBV4-2 combines with J gene TRBJ1-1; perhaps TRBD1 as D (5 bases). Between the trimmed V and J ends, which lost 0 bases and 10 bases, there was a span of 18 bases. CDR1 and CDR2 (germline): LGHNA, YNFKEQ. CDR3 length: 15 residues. CDR3 loop: CASSQEGAGTSRAFF. The DNA of the CDR3 is TGTGCCAGCAGCCAAGAGGGAGCAGGGACTAGTCGAGCTTTCTTT.

This chain uses TRBV29-1 with TRBJ2-7; TRBD1 matches at 10 bases. From germline, CDR1 is SQVTM and CDR2 ANQGSEA. V lost 7 bases to trimming and J lost 5 bases; unmatched junction nucleotides: 14. The length of the CDR3 is 15 residues. The chain's CDR3 is CSAAMGQGTSHEQYF. The CDR3 DNA reads TGCAGCGCCGCGATGGGACAGGGGACGAGCCACGAGCAGTACTTC.

The V and J genes are TRBV6-5 and TRBJ2-2, with 8 bases identical to TRBD1. Germline CDR1 MNHEY, CDR2 SVGAGI. The trim removed 7 bases at V and 2 bases at J, leaving 3 bases unmatched. This CDR3 comprises 14 residues. The CDR3 nucleotides are TGTGCCAGCACGACAGGGGAAAACACCGGGGAGCTGTTTTTT. Protein product: CASTTGENTGELFF.

There are a few counts of this clone. The chain combines TRBV7-3 with TRBJ2-1, with D maybe TRBD2 (7 bases). The V and J ends lost 5 bases and 10 bases respectively, with 24 bases between them. This CDR3 has 16 amino acids. Germline V gene sequence: CDR1 SGHTA, CDR2 FQGTGA. CDR3 residues: CASSMNAGAVRLEQFF. CDR3 DNA sequence: TGTGCCAGCAGCATGAACGCGGGGGCGGTGAGGTTGGAGCAGTTCTTC.

This clone was counted a single time. The chain couples TRBV12-5 to TRBJ1-2; tentative D call: TRBD1 (5 bases). Germline CDR1 is LGHNT and CDR2 is FRNRAP. Trimming stripped 4 bases from V and 5 bases from J, with 11 bases between. This CDR3 spans 13 amino acids. CDR3 nucleotides: TGTGCTAGTGGTTCAACAGGACCGTATGGCTACACCTTC. Protein sequence: CASGSTGPYGYTF.

As regards this clone: In the same sample, other DNA sequences code for this CDR3. The chain employs TRBV9 and TRBJ2-3; 10 positions agree with TRBD2. Germline loops: CDR1 SGDLS, CDR2 YYNGEE. The CDR3 totals 15 residues. V dropped 2 bases and J dropped 1; count of bases not matched to a gene: 1. The CDR3, as DNA: TGTGCCAGCAGCGTGCTAGCGGGGGGCACAGATACGCAGTATTTT. It is translated as CASSVLAGGTDTQYF.

The chain links TRBV19 to TRBJ1-2; D is unclear. The CDR3 has 13 amino acids. V lost 3 bases and J lost 1, with 6 bases in between. The germline CDR1 and CDR2 sequences are LNHDA and SQIVND (reference sequence). CDR3 amino acids: CASSISVNYGYTF. Here the CDR3 DNA reads TGTGCCAGTAGTATCTCAGTTAACTATGGCTACACCTTC. The full variable domain, in which reference TRBV19 and TRBJ1-2 provide the parts outside the CDR3, is DGGITQSPKYLFRKEGQNVTLSCEQNLNHDAMYWYRQDPGQGLRLIYYSQIVNDFQKGDIAEGYSVSREKKESFPLTVTSAQKNPTAFYLCASSISVNYGYTFGSGTRLTVV.

This sequence joins TRBV19 and TRBJ2-4; 7 positions agree with TRBD1. The V gene end was trimmed by 4 bases and the J gene end by 1 base; junction bases not matched to a gene: 10. Germline V CDR1 and CDR2: LNHDA, SQIVND (reference sequence). This CDR3 has 17 amino acids. The DNA for the CDR3 is TGTGCCAGTAGTACAATCAGGACAGGCTCGGCCAAAAACATTCAGTACTTC. It yields the protein CASSTIRTGSAKNIQYF.

As to this clone: Sequence at one end of the junction differs from germline and may be a read error. The chain joins TRBV6-6 to TRBJ2-7; D perhaps matches TRBD1 (6 bases). CDR1 and CDR2 from the germline V gene are MNHNY and SVGAGI (reference sequence). CDR3 length equals 15 residues. The CDR3 nucleotides read TGTGCCAGCAGTCACTCGACAGGAGGTGAATACGAGCAGTACTTC. Its translation is CASSHSTGGEYEQYF.

This chain joins TRBV2 and TRBJ2-1; a possible D gene is TRBD2 (7 bases). V was shortened by 4 bases and J by 9 bases, with 10 bases between the two germline ends. This CDR3 contains 12 residues. Germline V gene data show CDR1 as SNHLY and CDR2 as FYNNEI. In DNA form, the CDR3 reads TGTGCCAGCAGTGGGGCGGGGGCTGAGCAGTTCTTC. Translation gives CASSGAGAEQFF.

J is TRBJ2-5 and V is TRBV5-1, with TRBD2 as a possible D gene (5 bases). V lost 7 bases, J lost 5 bases, and 21 bases lay in between. The CDR3 sequence is 15 residues long. Germline V gene lookup returns CDR1 SGHRS and CDR2 YFSETQ. DNA of the CDR3: TGCGCCAGCGCCGGGGTGGGATCCCCCGGGGAGACCCAGTACTTC. Translated, it gives CASAGVGSPGETQYF.

This clone turned up a few times. This chain links TRBV19 with TRBJ2-6, with D tentatively TRBD2 (6 bases). Germline assignment: CDR1 LNHDA and CDR2 SQIVND (reference sequence). There are 17 residues in the CDR3. Between the trimmed V and J ends, which lost 3 bases and 2 bases, there was a span of 14 bases. DNA for the CDR3: TGTGCCAGTAGTATGGGACTCCTAGGGGCTGGGGCCAACGTCCTGACTTTC. Its translation is CASSMGLLGAGANVLTF. Full variable domain (remainder filled in from reference TRBV19 and TRBJ2-6): DGGITQSPKYLFRKEGQNVTLSCEQNLNHDAMYWYRQDPGQGLRLIYYSQIVNDFQKGDIAEGYSVSREKKESFPLTVTSAQKNPTAFYLCASSMGLLGAGANVLTFGAGSRLTVL.

This rearrangement joins TRBV15 to TRBJ2-1, with D unresolved. Germline loops: CDR1 LNHNV, CDR2 YYDKDF (reference sequence). The length of the CDR3 is 13 residues. V dropped 3 bases and J dropped 3 bases, with 6 bases sitting between them. The CDR3 bases are TGTGCCACCAGCAGGGCAGGCTACAATGAGCAGTTCTTC. Translated: CATSRAGYNEQFF.

This chain uses TRBV7-2 with TRBJ1-2, with D perhaps matching TRBD1 (6 bases). CDR1 and CDR2 (germline): SGHTA, FQGNSA. This CDR3 is 17 amino acids long. Deletions cut 5 bases from V and 1 base from J, with 20 bases between. In nucleotides, the CDR3 is TGTGCCAGCAGCCTTGAGGGGGGGCGCGGTATTAACTATGGCTACACCTTC. It translates to CASSLEGGRGINYGYTF.

This clone was picked up one time. The rearrangement uses TRBV7-3 and TRBJ1-1; D gene uncertain. The CDR3 runs to 15 residues. V lost 5 bases and J 0 bases, leaving 13 bases between the germline ends. CDR1 is SGHTA and CDR2 is FQGTGA in the germline V gene. The CDR3 DNA sequence: TGTGCCAGCAGCGCCCAGGCGGGCGTGAACACTGAAGCTTTCTTT. Its translation: CASSAQAGVNTEAFF.

The chain joins TRBV7-2 to TRBJ2-2, with D unclear. The germline V gene encodes CDR1 SGHTA and CDR2 FQGNSA. The CDR3 sequence is 14 residues long. V lost 5 bases and J 4 bases, leaving 11 bases between the germline ends. CDR3 amino acids: CASSLELLTGELFF. DNA for the CDR3: TGTGCCAGCAGCCTAGAGCTACTCACCGGGGAGCTGTTTTTT.

The rearrangement links TRBV19 to TRBJ1-5, with D possibly TRBD1 on 5 matching bases. The CDR3 totals 13 residues. Trimming removed 4 bases at V and 5 bases at J, with 9 bases between. The germline V gene encodes CDR1 LNHDA and CDR2 SQIVND (reference sequence). The CDR3 nucleotides are TGTGCCAGTAGTAGGGGGAGGGATCAGCCCCAGCATTTT. Its protein is CASSRGRDQPQHF.

V usage is TRBV3-1 (or the pseudogene TRBV3-2) and J usage is TRBJ1-3; 7 nucleotides agree with TRBD1. Germline-derived CDR1 and CDR2 are LGHDT and YNNKEL (reference sequence). The CDR3 runs 15 residues. Trimming took 6 bases from V and 0 from J; bases not matched to a gene: 5. The CDR3 sequence is CASRVGTASGNTIYF. CDR3 DNA sequence: TGTGCCAGCAGGGTCGGGACAGCCTCTGGAAACACCATATATTTT.

This clone showed up just a few times. The rearrangement joins TRBV5-1 to TRBJ2-7; no definite D call. Germline CDR1 SGHRS, CDR2 YFSETQ. Trimming pared 7 bases from V and 4 bases from J, leaving 18 bases between. The CDR3 runs 14 residues. In DNA form, the CDR3 reads TGCGCCAGCCGATACGACTCCGTGATGTACGAGCAGTACTTC. It encodes CASRYDSVMYEQYF.